The 27 T cell receptor beta chains below all came from one sample that was sequenced in a study of T cell responses to AZD1222 COVID-19 vaccine. Here immunoSEQ multiplex PCR was the method, and the copy in TCRdb shows in-frame clones only, minus some. The table lists about 40,000 clones, 88% of them singletons. The specimen comprised peripheral blood, sampled 28 days after the second dose of the MenACWY control vaccine. These TCRs come from an adult who received the MenACWY meningococcal vaccine as a control.

CDR3 nucleotide sequence: TGTGCCAGCAGCAGGCAGGGGAACGACGAGCAGTACTTC. Protein product: CASSRQGNDEQYF. V gene TRBV7-3 combines with J gene TRBJ2-7, with D possibly TRBD1 on 6 matching bases. CDR1 and CDR2 (germline): SGHTA, FQGTGA. The CDR3 contains 13 residues. V lost 5 bases and J 5 bases, leaving 13 bases between the germline ends.

The V and J genes are TRBV7-9 and TRBJ1-1; D is ambiguous. V was shortened by 4 bases and J by 0 bases, with 9 bases between the two germline ends. This CDR3 comprises 14 residues. Germline V gives CDR1 SEHNR, CDR2 FQNEAQ (reference sequence). CDR3 bases: TGTGCCAGCAGCTCGGCACGAATGAACACTGAAGCTTTCTTT. Translated: CASSSARMNTEAFF.

The chain couples TRBV6-1 to TRBJ2-3; D not resolved. Germline V gene data show CDR1 as MNHNS and CDR2 as SASEGT. The V and J ends lost 2 bases and 6 bases respectively, with 12 bases between them. The CDR3 is made up of 14 amino acids. In nucleotides, the CDR3 is TGTGCCAGCAGTGAAACCCAAGTGTCCGATACGCAGTATTTT. It specifies CASSETQVSDTQYF.

The chain couples TRBV6-5 to TRBJ1-1, with D maybe TRBD1 (5 bases). Per the germline V gene, CDR1 is MNHEY and CDR2 is SVGAGI. Trimming pared 6 bases from V and 1 base from J, leaving 9 bases between. The CDR3 contains 13 residues. The CDR3 nucleotides read TGTGCCAGCAGCTTAAGGGGGAACACTGAAGCTTTCTTT. It is translated as CASSLRGNTEAFF.

This sequence joins TRBV30 and TRBJ2-3, with 9 bases identical to TRBD2. The V and J ends lost 1 base and 8 bases, in that order; junction bases with no gene match: 10. This CDR3 region has 15 residues. Germline CDR1 and CDR2: GTSNPN and SVGIG (reference sequence). The CDR3 reads CAWSGTREGGITQYF. The CDR3 nucleotides are TGTGCCTGGAGTGGGACGCGGGAGGGCGGTATTACGCAGTATTTT.

J is TRBJ2-3 and V is TRBV19, with 8 bases that match TRBD1. Germline lookup yields CDR1 LNHDA and CDR2 SQIVND (reference sequence). V shed 3 bases and J 2 bases; nucleotides not matched to a gene: 4. This CDR3 spans 15 amino acids. The CDR3 here is CASSITGGNTDTQYF. CDR3 sequence (DNA): TGTGCCAGTAGTATCACAGGGGGGAACACAGATACGCAGTATTTT.

V usage is TRBV6-5 and J usage is TRBJ2-3; 7 bases map to TRBD1. The CDR3 totals 15 residues. The germline V gene has CDR1 MNHEY and CDR2 SVGAGI. V was clipped by 2 bases and J by 4 bases; unmatched bases: 6. The CDR3 loop is CASSYLTGMADTQYF. DNA of the CDR3: TGTGCCAGCAGTTACCTGACAGGGATGGCAGATACGCAGTATTTT.

DNA for the CDR3: TGCGCCAGCAGCCTACCGGGGTTATACGAGCAGTACTTC. Its translation: CASSLPGLYEQYF. V and J are TRBV5-1 and TRBJ2-7, with D tentatively TRBD2 (5 bases). The CDR3 runs 13 residues. Germline V gene data show CDR1 as SGHRS and CDR2 as YFSETQ. The V gene lost 4 bases and the J gene lost 4 bases, with 12 bases spanning the gap.

The chain uses TRBV19 and TRBJ1-1; TRBD1 aligns across 8 bases. CDR3 length equals 14 residues. Germline CDR1 LNHDA, CDR2 SQIVND (reference sequence). V was clipped by 7 bases and J by 1 base; unmatched bases: 5. The CDR3 bases are TGTGCCAGTACCGCGGACAGGGAGAACACTGAAGCTTTCTTT. Protein sequence: CASTADRENTEAFF.

This clone was seen only a few times. V gene TRBV7-2 combines with J gene TRBJ1-1; unclear D gene. CDR1 and CDR2 (germline): SGHTA, FQGNSA. V was pared by 0 bases and J by 7 bases, with 9 bases between. CDR3 length: 13 amino acids. CDR3 region: CASSLARGGEAFF. CDR3 in DNA: TGTGCCAGCAGCTTAGCACGAGGAGGTGAAGCTTTCTTT.

The gene calls are TRBV28 and TRBJ1-2; D possibly corresponds to TRBD1 (6 bases). The germline gives CDR1 MDHEN, CDR2 SYDVKM. The CDR3 has 15 residues. V lost 5 bases and J lost 0, with 13 bases in between. CDR3 sequence: CASSLVRGTNYGYTF. Here the CDR3 DNA reads TGTGCCAGCAGTCTAGTCAGGGGCACTAACTATGGCTACACCTTC.

The CDR3 is CASSSYWAEGFF. The CDR3 DNA reads as TGTGCCAGCTCATCCTATTGGGCCGAAGGGTTCTTC. The rearrangement joins TRBV18 to TRBJ2-1; D call uncertain. CDR3 size: 12 residues. V was clipped by 5 bases and J by 15 bases, with 17 bases between them. Germline assignment: CDR1 KGHSH and CDR2 LQKENI.

The chain links TRBV10-3 to TRBJ2-3; no reliable D call. This CDR3 has 12 residues. V shed 6 bases and J shed 3 bases, with 7 bases lying between them. Germline loops: CDR1 ENHRY, CDR2 SYGVKD. The CDR3 loop reads CAISPTTDTQYF. The CDR3, as DNA: TGTGCCATCAGCCCTACAACAGATACGCAGTATTTT.

The rearrangement uses TRBV27 and TRBJ1-1; D is unresolved. V was trimmed by 5 bases and J by 10 bases, leaving 14 bases between them. The V gene's germline CDR1 is MNHEY and CDR2 SMNVEV (reference sequence). The CDR3 extends over 12 amino acids. The CDR3 DNA reads TGTGCCAGCAGTCCCCCAGGACCCGTAGCTTTCTTT. It codes for CASSPPGPVAFF.

The gene calls are TRBV24-1 and TRBJ1-2; perhaps TRBD1 as D (6 bases). Germline CDR1 reads KGHDR; CDR2 reads SFDVKD. The CDR3 is made up of 13 amino acids. V gave up 0 bases and J gave up 7 bases, with 8 bases separating them. The CDR3: CATSDLQGLGYTF. DNA for the CDR3: TGTGCCACCAGTGATTTGCAGGGGCTTGGCTACACCTTC.

This chain joins TRBV10-2 and TRBJ2-1; D gene ambiguous. The CDR3 has 13 amino acids. CDR1 WSHSY and CDR2 SAAADI come from the germline V gene. With 5 bases removed from V and 3 bases from J, the gap between germline ends came to 8 bases. The CDR3: CASSPENYNEQFF. CDR3 coding DNA: TGCGCCAGCAGTCCAGAAAACTACAATGAGCAGTTCTTC.

The rearrangement joins TRBV7-2 to TRBJ2-2; 9 nucleotides align to TRBD1. The V and J ends lost 4 bases and 4 bases, in that order; junction bases with no gene match: 10. The CDR3 contains 17 residues. Germline values: CDR1 SGHTA, CDR2 FQGNSA. The CDR3 nucleotides read TGTGCCAGCAGCTCCGGAACCGGGACAGGGATCACCGGGGAGCTGTTTTTT. Its translation is CASSSGTGTGITGELFF.

This chain connects TRBV11-2 to TRBJ2-7; D unclear. The length of the CDR3 is 14 residues. Germline V gene sequence: CDR1 SGHAT, CDR2 FQNNGV. V shed 1 base and J shed 3 bases, with 10 bases lying between them. This chain's CDR3 is CASSLAGAFYEQYF. The DNA of the CDR3 is TGTGCCAGCAGCTTAGCGGGCGCCTTCTACGAGCAGTACTTC.

This clone appeared a single time. The J gene is TRBJ2-1, the V gene TRBV3-1 (or the pseudogene TRBV3-2); 9 bases are shared with TRBD1. In germline, CDR1 is LGHDT, CDR2 YNNKEL (reference sequence). The CDR3 consists of 17 residues. V shed 3 bases and J 7 bases; nucleotides not matched to a gene: 13. The CDR3 protein is CASSHLWGQGSKNEQFF. CDR3 coding DNA: TGTGCCAGCAGCCACCTTTGGGGACAGGGAAGTAAGAATGAGCAGTTCTTC.

The rearrangement joins TRBV7-9 to TRBJ2-1; 9 bases match TRBD1. J was trimmed by 10 bases and V by 2 bases; bases with no gene match: 3. This CDR3 spans 13 amino acids. Germline values: CDR1 SEHNR, CDR2 FQNEAQ (reference sequence). CDR3: CASSLRTGAEQFF. CDR3 DNA sequence: TGTGCCAGCAGCTTAAGGACAGGGGCCGAGCAGTTCTTC.

There are a few counts of this clone. This chain joins TRBV2 and TRBJ2-5; no definite D call. CDR1 and CDR2 from the germline V gene are SNHLY and FYNNEI. V dropped 1 base and J dropped 5 bases, with 5 bases sitting between them. The CDR3 runs 12 residues. The CDR3 reads CASSEGDETQYF. CDR3 bases: TGTGCCAGCAGTGAAGGGGATGAGACCCAGTACTTC.

The rearrangement links TRBV12-5 to TRBJ2-4, with 9 bases lining up with TRBD1. Germline values: CDR1 LGHNT, CDR2 FRNRAP. After removal of 5 bases from V and 6 bases from J, the junction contained 5 bases not matched to a gene. This CDR3 comprises 14 residues. The CDR3 region has the DNA TGTGCTAGTGGTCCTGGGACAGGGCGAAACATTCAGTACTTC. Its protein is CASGPGTGRNIQYF.

This rearrangement joins TRBV5-1 to TRBJ1-3, with 8 bases lining up with TRBD1. The CDR3 has 14 residues. Germline loops: CDR1 SGHRS, CDR2 YFSETQ. V gave up 8 bases and J gave up 0 bases; unmatched junction bases: 4. The DNA of the CDR3 is TGCGCCAGTACAGGGGGTTCCTCTGGAAACACCATATATTTT. Its translation: CASTGGSSGNTIYF.

DNA for the CDR3: TGCAGCGTTGGGACTGTGAACACCGGGGAGCTGTTTTTT. Translating it yields CSVGTVNTGELFF. The chain links TRBV29-1 to TRBJ2-2; tentatively, D is TRBD2 (5 bases). The CDR3 is 13 residues long. Germline lookup yields CDR1 SQVTM and CDR2 ANQGSEA. Trimming stripped 4 bases from V and 1 base from J, with 7 bases between.

This chain connects TRBV19 to TRBJ1-2, with a weak D call TRBD1 (6 bases). The CDR3 is made up of 15 amino acids. The germline V gene has CDR1 LNHDA and CDR2 SQIVND (reference sequence). V shed 9 bases and J shed 6 bases, with 23 bases lying between them. The CDR3 nucleotides read TGTGCCAGCTCGACCGAAATACAGGGATCGGATGGCTACACCTTC. Translation gives CASSTEIQGSDGYTF.

V and J are TRBV6-5 and TRBJ1-5; D call uncertain. V was pared by 7 bases and J by 0 bases, with 10 bases between. The CDR3 totals 14 residues. Germline values: CDR1 MNHEY, CDR2 SVGAGI. This CDR3 reads CASMQPYSNQPQHF. DNA for the CDR3: TGTGCCAGCATGCAGCCGTATAGCAATCAGCCCCAGCATTTT.

The chain links TRBV27 to TRBJ1-1; D may be TRBD1 (5 bases). The germline V and J ends were trimmed by 7 bases and 0 bases, with 9 bases remaining between them. Germline CDR1 MNHEY, CDR2 SMNVEV (reference sequence). This CDR3 spans 13 amino acids. CDR3 DNA sequence: TGTGCCAGCAACCAGGGTATGAACACTGAAGCTTTCTTT. Its protein product is CASNQGMNTEAFF.